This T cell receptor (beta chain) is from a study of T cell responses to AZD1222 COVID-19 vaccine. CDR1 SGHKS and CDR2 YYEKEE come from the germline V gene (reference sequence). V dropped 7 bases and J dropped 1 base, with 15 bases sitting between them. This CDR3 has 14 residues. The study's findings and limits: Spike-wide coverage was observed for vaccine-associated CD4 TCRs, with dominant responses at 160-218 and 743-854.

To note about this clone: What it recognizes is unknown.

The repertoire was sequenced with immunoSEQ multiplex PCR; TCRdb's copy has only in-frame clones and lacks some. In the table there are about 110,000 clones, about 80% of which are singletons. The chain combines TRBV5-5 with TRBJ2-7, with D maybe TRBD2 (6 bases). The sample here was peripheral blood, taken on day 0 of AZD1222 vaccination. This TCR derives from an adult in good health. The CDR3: CASCSGAGSYEQYF. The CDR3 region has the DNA TGTGCCAGCTGCTCTGGGGCGGGATCCTACGAGCAGTACTTC.